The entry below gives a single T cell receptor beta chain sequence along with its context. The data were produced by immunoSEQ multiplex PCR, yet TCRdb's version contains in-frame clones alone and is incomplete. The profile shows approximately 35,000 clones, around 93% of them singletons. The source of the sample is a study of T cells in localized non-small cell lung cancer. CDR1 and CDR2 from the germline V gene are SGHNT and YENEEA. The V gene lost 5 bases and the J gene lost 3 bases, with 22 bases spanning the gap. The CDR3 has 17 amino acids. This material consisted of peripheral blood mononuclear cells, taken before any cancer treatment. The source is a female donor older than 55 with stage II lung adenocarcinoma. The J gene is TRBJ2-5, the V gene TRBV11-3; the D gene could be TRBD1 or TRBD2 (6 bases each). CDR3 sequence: CASSAGGFKAGEETQYF. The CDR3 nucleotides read TGTGCCAGCAGCGCCGGGGGCTTTAAGGCTGGAGAAGAGACCCAGTACTTC. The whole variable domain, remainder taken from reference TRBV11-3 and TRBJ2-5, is EAGVVQSPRYKIIEKKQPVAFWCNPISGHNTLYWYLQNLGQGPELLIRYENEEAVDDSQLPKDRFSAERLKGVDSTLKIQPAELGDSAVYLCASSAGGFKAGEETQYFGPGTRLLVL.